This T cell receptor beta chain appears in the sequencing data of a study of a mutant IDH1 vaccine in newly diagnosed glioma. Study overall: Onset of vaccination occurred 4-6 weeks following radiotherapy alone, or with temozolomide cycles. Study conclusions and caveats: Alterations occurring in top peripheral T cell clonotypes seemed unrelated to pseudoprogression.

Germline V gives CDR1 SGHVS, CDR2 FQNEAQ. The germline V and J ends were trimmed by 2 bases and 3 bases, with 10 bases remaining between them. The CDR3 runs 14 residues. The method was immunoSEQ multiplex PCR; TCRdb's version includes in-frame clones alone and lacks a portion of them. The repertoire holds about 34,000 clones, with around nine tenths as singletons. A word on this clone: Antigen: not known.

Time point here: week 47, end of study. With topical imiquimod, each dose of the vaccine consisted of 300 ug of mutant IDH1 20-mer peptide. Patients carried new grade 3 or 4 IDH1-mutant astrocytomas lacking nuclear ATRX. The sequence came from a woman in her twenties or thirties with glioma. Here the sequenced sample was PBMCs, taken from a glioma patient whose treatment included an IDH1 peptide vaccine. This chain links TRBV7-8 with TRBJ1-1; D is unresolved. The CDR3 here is CASSLSWRDTEAFF. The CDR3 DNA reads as TGTGCCAGCAGCTTAAGTTGGCGGGACACTGAAGCTTTCTTT.